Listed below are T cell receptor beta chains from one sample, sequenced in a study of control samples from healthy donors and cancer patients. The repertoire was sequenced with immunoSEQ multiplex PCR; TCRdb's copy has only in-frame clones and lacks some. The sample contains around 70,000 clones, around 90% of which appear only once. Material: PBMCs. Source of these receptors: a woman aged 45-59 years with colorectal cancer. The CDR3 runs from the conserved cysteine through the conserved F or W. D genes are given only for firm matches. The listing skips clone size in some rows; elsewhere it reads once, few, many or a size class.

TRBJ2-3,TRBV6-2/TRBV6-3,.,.,TGTGCCAGCAGTTCCAGGGGGGGCCCCAGCACAGATACGCAGTATTTT,CASSSRGGPSTDTQYF
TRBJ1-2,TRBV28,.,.,TGTGCCAGCAGTCCCCCAGGGGAGGTCTATGGCTACACCTTC,CASSPPGEVYGYTF
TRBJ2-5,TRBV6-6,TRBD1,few,TGTGCCAGCAGTTACACAGGGGGTAACCAAGAGACCCAGTACTTC,CASSYTGGNQETQYF
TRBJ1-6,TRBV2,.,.,TGTGCCAGCAGTAGCCTTTATTCACCCCTCCACTTT,CASSSLYSPLHF
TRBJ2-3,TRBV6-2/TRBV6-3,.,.,TGTGCCAGCAGTTACAGCGAGGGGGGCGCAGATACGCAGTATTTT,CASSYSEGGADTQYF
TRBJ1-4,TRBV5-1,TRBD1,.,TGCGCCAGCAGCTTGAACAGGGGCACTAATGAAAAACTGTTTTTT,CASSLNRGTNEKLFF
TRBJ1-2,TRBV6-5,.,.,TGTGCCAGCAGTCCCTCCATGGGTGGCTACACCTTC,CASSPSMGGYTF
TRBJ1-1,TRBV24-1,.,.,TGTGCCACCAGTGATCCTCGGACGGACACTGAAGCTTTCTTT,CATSDPRTDTEAFF
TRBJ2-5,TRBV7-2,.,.,TGTGCCAGCGCCTGGTCCGGGGGTTCCGAGACCCAGTACTTC,CASAWSGGSETQYF
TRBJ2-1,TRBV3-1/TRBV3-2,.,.,TGTGCCAGCAGCCAACGGGGAGAGCAGTTCTTC,CASSQRGEQFF
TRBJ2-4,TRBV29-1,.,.,TGCAGCGTTGAAGAGACTAGGACGGTGGCCCGAGGCATTCAGTACTTC,CSVEETRTVARGIQYF